The 19 T cell receptor beta chains listed next were all sequenced from one sample in a study of blood T cell repertoires in COVID-19. Sequenced by immunoSEQ multiplex PCR; TCRdb stores in-frame clones only, minus some. Here the sample spans tens of thousands of clones, roughly nine tenths being singletons. Material for sequencing was peripheral blood. These receptors originate from a man aged 55 to 70 with active COVID-19.

V gene TRBV7-9 combines with J gene TRBJ2-7; the match to TRBD2 covers 9 bases. This CDR3 comprises 15 residues. J gave up 7 bases and V 1 base, and 8 bases lay outside the gene matches. Germline values: CDR1 SEHNR, CDR2 FQNEAQ (reference sequence). CDR3 sequence (DNA): TGTGCCAGCAGCTTAGACGGCGGGAGGGGTGAGGAGCAGTACTTC. Translating gives CASSLDGGRGEEQYF.

The V gene is TRBV9, the J gene TRBJ2-1, with 7 bases aligning to TRBD2. The germline CDR1 and CDR2 sequences are SGDLS and YYNGEE. V shed 0 bases and J 3 bases; nucleotides not matched to a gene: 3. This CDR3 has 15 amino acids. The DNA for the CDR3 is TGTGCCAGCAGCGTAGCAAGCGGGAACTACAATGAGCAGTTCTTC. Protein sequence: CASSVASGNYNEQFF.

The chain combines TRBV28 with TRBJ1-2; 7 nucleotides match TRBD1. The CDR3 contains 16 residues. Germline trimming cut 5 bases from V and 2 bases from J; bases unmatched to any gene: 11. Germline lookup yields CDR1 MDHEN and CDR2 SYDVKM. CDR3 residues: CASSNTPSGQNYGYTF. The CDR3 DNA is TGTGCCAGCAGTAACACCCCCTCGGGACAGAACTATGGCTACACCTTC.

The chain couples TRBV3-1 (or the pseudogene TRBV3-2) to TRBJ2-5, with D perhaps matching TRBD1 (5 bases). The ends were cut back, 5 bases at V and 5 bases at J, with 12 bases in the middle. CDR1 and CDR2 (germline): LGHDT, YNNKEL (reference sequence). This CDR3 region has 13 residues. CDR3 loop: CASSFRVLETQYF. CDR3 DNA sequence: TGTGCCAGCAGCTTCAGGGTCTTGGAGACCCAGTACTTC.

This chain joins TRBV2 and TRBJ2-3; 10 bases line up with TRBD2. Unmatched junction bases numbered 7, after V lost 6 bases and J lost 4 bases. The CDR3 runs 15 residues. In germline, CDR1 is SNHLY, CDR2 FYNNEI. DNA for the CDR3: TGTGCCAGCAGGGCCGGGACTAGCGTGTCAGATACGCAGTATTTT. This sequence encodes CASRAGTSVSDTQYF.

V and J are TRBV5-1 and TRBJ2-1, with 16 bases identical to TRBD2. There are 20 residues in the CDR3. Germline CDR1 and CDR2: SGHRS and YFSETQ. Trimming at V came to 0 bases and at J to 1 base, leaving 7 bases not matched to a gene. The DNA of the CDR3 is TGCGCCAGCAGCTTGGAGACGGGACTAGCGGGAGGGCTTTCCTACAATGAGCAGTTCTTC. It yields the protein CASSLETGLAGGLSYNEQFF.

This chain joins TRBV18 and TRBJ2-3; 13 bases match TRBD2. V lost 3 bases and J lost 0; bases outside the gene matches: 6. There are 18 residues in the CDR3. Per the germline V gene, CDR1 is KGHSH and CDR2 is LQKENI. The CDR3 reads CASSPLPGLAGSTDTQYF. CDR3 DNA: TGTGCCAGCTCACCGTTGCCGGGACTAGCGGGAAGCACAGATACGCAGTATTTT.

The V and J genes are TRBV28 and TRBJ1-5; 8 bases are shared with TRBD1. The J segment lost 3 bases and the V segment lost 3 bases, leaving 7 bases of the junction unmatched. Germline V gives CDR1 MDHEN, CDR2 SYDVKM. The CDR3 contains 16 residues. DNA of the CDR3: TGTGCCAGCAGTTTCCCGGGGACAGGCAACAATCAGCCCCAGCATTTT. It codes for CASSFPGTGNNQPQHF.

This chain links TRBV3-1 (or the pseudogene TRBV3-2) with TRBJ2-2, with 8 bases lining up with TRBD1. Losses at the gene ends were 0 bases for V and 6 bases for J; bases not matched to a gene: 6. The length of the CDR3 is 16 residues. From germline, CDR1 is LGHDT and CDR2 YNNKEL (reference sequence). The CDR3 loop reads CASSQEDRGFPGELFF. In DNA, the CDR3 is TGTGCCAGCAGCCAAGAAGACAGGGGTTTTCCCGGGGAGCTGTTTTTT.

V usage is TRBV7-2 and J usage is TRBJ2-1; D gene ambiguous. Per the germline V gene, CDR1 is SGHTA and CDR2 is FQGNSA. V dropped 1 base and J dropped 2 bases, with 6 bases sitting between them. CDR3 length: 14 residues. The CDR3 spells CASSLDTAYNEQFF. In nucleotides, the CDR3 is TGTGCCAGCAGCTTAGACACCGCCTACAATGAGCAGTTCTTC.

V and J are TRBV3-1 (or the pseudogene TRBV3-2) and TRBJ1-2; D remains ambiguous. Trimming removed 3 bases from V and 7 bases from J, with 12 bases in between. Germline CDR1 is LGHDT and CDR2 is YNNKEL (reference sequence). The CDR3 runs to 13 residues. CDR3 residues: CASSQVSAGGYTF. CDR3 sequence (DNA): TGTGCCAGCAGCCAGGTTTCTGCGGGTGGCTACACCTTC.

This clone is a singleton in its sample. The chain has TRBV30 and TRBJ2-7; D uncertain. The CDR3 runs to 14 residues. V was pared by 5 bases and J by 1 base, with 15 bases between. Germline CDR1 GTSNPN, CDR2 SVGIG (reference sequence). CDR3 DNA: TGTGCCTGGGGCCGCATTGCCCGGTCCTACGAGCAGTACTTC. Its translation is CAWGRIARSYEQYF.

The chain has TRBV9 and TRBJ2-2, with 9 nucleotides matching TRBD1. This CDR3 contains 16 residues. From germline, CDR1 is SGDLS and CDR2 YYNGEE. The V gene end was trimmed by 4 bases and the J gene end by 1 base; junction bases not matched to a gene: 5. The CDR3 reads CASSIRDRVNTGELFF. The CDR3 DNA reads TGTGCCAGCAGCATCCGGGACAGGGTGAACACCGGGGAGCTGTTTTTT.

This rearrangement joins TRBV5-5 to TRBJ2-5, with 12 nucleotides matching TRBD2. In germline, CDR1 is SGHKS, CDR2 YYEKEE (reference sequence). V shed 4 bases, J shed 2 bases, and the junction held 3 bases outside the gene matches. This CDR3 has 15 amino acids. The CDR3 DNA sequence: TGTGCCAGCAGCGGACTAGCGGGGCCTCAAGAGACCCAGTACTTC. Its translation is CASSGLAGPQETQYF.

This clone was picked up one time. The chain recombines TRBV10-3 with TRBJ1-1; no clear D. V was pared by 8 bases and J by 2 bases, with 12 bases between. The germline CDR1 and CDR2 sequences are ENHRY and SYGVKD. CDR3 length equals 13 residues. CDR3 nucleotides: TGTGCCATCGTCGGAACGGGTAACACTGAAGCTTTCTTT. The encoded protein is CAIVGTGNTEAFF.

The chain combines TRBV27 with TRBJ2-7, with D possibly TRBD2 on 6 matching bases. This CDR3 comprises 13 residues. Trimming took off 6 bases at V and 1 base at J, with 10 bases between the two ends. CDR1 MNHEY and CDR2 SMNVEV come from the germline V gene (reference sequence). In nucleotides, the CDR3 is TGTGCCAGCAGCAGACTAGGGTCCTACGAGCAGTACTTC. Protein product: CASSRLGSYEQYF.

J is TRBJ2-1 and V is TRBV11-3; no reliable D call. This CDR3 region has 12 residues. Trimming left V 1 base short and J 7 bases short, with 5 bases between. The V gene's germline CDR1 is SGHNT and CDR2 YENEEA. The CDR3 loop is CASSLGPNEQFF. The CDR3 DNA follows: TGTGCCAGCAGCTTAGGGCCAAATGAGCAGTTCTTC.

The V gene is TRBV13, the J gene TRBJ1-3; 7 bases are shared with TRBD1. The germline V gene has CDR1 PRHDT and CDR2 FYEKMQ (reference sequence). V was clipped by 9 bases and J by 2 bases; unmatched bases: 7. This CDR3 has 14 residues. The DNA for the CDR3 is TGTGCCAGTACAACAGGGGAAACTGGAAACACCATATATTTT. It translates to CASTTGETGNTIYF.

The chain combines TRBV9 with TRBJ2-3; D not certain. The CDR3 consists of 14 residues. The germline V gene encodes CDR1 SGDLS and CDR2 YYNGEE. V shed 0 bases and J shed 2 bases, with 7 bases lying between them. CDR3 protein: CASSVATITDTQYF. The CDR3 nucleotides are TGTGCCAGCAGCGTAGCCACTATCACAGATACGCAGTATTTT.